What follows are 21 T cell receptor beta chains derived from one specimen sequenced in a study of Tregs in tolerant kidney transplant recipients. This table comes from immunoSEQ multiplex PCR, and its TCRdb copy is limited to in-frame clones, with some not included. The table records tens of thousands of clones, 91% of them present only once. The sample was Tregs from blood, taken before the transplant. The source of these receptors is a human donor who received a combined kidney and bone marrow transplant.

The chain joins TRBV23-1 to TRBJ1-1; 8 positions match TRBD1. Being an ORF, TRBV23-1 has a function that is uncertain. This CDR3 has 18 residues. J was trimmed by 4 bases and V by 0 bases; bases with no gene match: 13. The CDR3 nucleotides are TGCGCCAGCAGTCAATCGGAGGCGGGCAGGGGGCCCGGCACTGAAGCTTTCTTT. The encoded protein is CASSQSEAGRGPGTEAFF.

V and J are TRBV7-3 and TRBJ2-1; TRBD1 is a possible D gene (6 bases). Trimming took off 5 bases at V and 9 bases at J, with 8 bases between the two ends. CDR1 is SGHTA, CDR2 FQGTGA, per germline. CDR3 length equals 11 residues. The CDR3: CASSLGGEQFF. The CDR3 bases are TGTGCCAGCAGCCTAGGGGGTGAGCAGTTCTTC.

The chain's CDR3 is CASRNEGGSYNSPLHF. CDR3 DNA sequence: TGTGCCAGCCGGAACGAGGGGGGATCCTATAATTCACCCCTCCACTTT. V is TRBV19 and J is TRBJ1-6, with D perhaps TRBD1 (6 bases). The germline CDR1 and CDR2 sequences are LNHDA and SQIVND (reference sequence). This CDR3 spans 16 amino acids. V shed 9 bases and J shed 1 base, with 16 bases lying between them.

The chain employs TRBV10-3 and TRBJ2-3, with 7 nucleotides matching TRBD2. Germline lookup yields CDR1 ENHRY and CDR2 SYGVKD. V dropped 4 bases and J dropped 3; count of bases not matched to a gene: 7. The CDR3 runs to 15 residues. The CDR3 is CAISARLAVTDTQYF. CDR3 coding DNA: TGTGCCATCAGTGCCCGACTAGCCGTGACAGATACGCAGTATTTT.

V and J are TRBV28 and TRBJ2-5; the match to TRBD1 covers 8 bases. V shed 6 bases and J 0 bases; nucleotides not matched to a gene: 9. Germline loops: CDR1 MDHEN, CDR2 SYDVKM. This CDR3 is built from 16 residues. CDR3 bases: TGTGCCAGCAGCGCGACAGGGGCGGGGTACCAAGAGACCCAGTACTTC. It translates to CASSATGAGYQETQYF.

The table lists this clone with a count of one. This chain joins TRBV7-2 and TRBJ2-3; 9 bases are a match to TRBD1. The germline gives CDR1 SGHTA, CDR2 FQGNSA. The V segment lost 4 bases and the J segment 2 bases; nucleotides outside the gene matches: 10. The CDR3 has 17 amino acids. CDR3 DNA: TGTGCCAGCAGCTGGACCGGGACAGGGCATACCACAGATACGCAGTATTTT. Encoded protein: CASSWTGTGHTTDTQYF.

The chain joins TRBV19 to TRBJ1-1, with 10 bases aligning to TRBD1. Germline V CDR1 and CDR2: LNHDA, SQIVND (reference sequence). This CDR3 comprises 16 residues. V gave up 5 bases and J gave up 1 base; unmatched junction bases: 7. CDR3 sequence: CASSPPGDRGNTEAFF. The CDR3 region has the DNA TGTGCCAGTAGTCCGCCCGGGGACAGGGGGAACACTGAAGCTTTCTTT.

The rearrangement joins TRBV28 to TRBJ2-1; 12 nucleotides line up with TRBD2. The trim removed 3 bases at V and 9 bases at J, leaving 12 bases unmatched. The germline CDR1 and CDR2 sequences are MDHEN and SYDVKM. The CDR3 covers 17 residues. For the CDR3, the DNA is TGTGCCAGCAGTTTCCGGACTAGCGGGACTCGGGCGGGTGAGCAGTTCTTC. Translation: CASSFRTSGTRAGEQFF.

The chain is built from TRBV5-1 and TRBJ2-7, with TRBD2 matching 9 bases. The end of the DNA fits TRBJ2-1 better, so the J call may be wrong. The germline V gene has CDR1 SGHRS and CDR2 YFSETQ. This CDR3 spans 15 amino acids. This CDR3 reads CASRSSGDSYNEQFF. The CDR3, as DNA: TGCGCCAGCAGATCTAGCGGGGACTCCTACAATGAGCAGTTCTTC.

The chain carries TRBV14 and TRBJ2-3; TRBD2 matches at 8 bases. The germline gives CDR1 SGHDN, CDR2 FVKESK. This CDR3 is 17 amino acids long. V lost 0 bases, J lost 1 base, and 6 bases stayed unmatched. The CDR3 sequence: CASSQDSPAGGTDTQYF. DNA for the CDR3: TGTGCCAGCAGCCAAGATTCGCCAGCGGGGGGCACAGATACGCAGTATTTT.

In this sample, this clone turned up once. The chain uses TRBV27 and TRBJ2-3; tentative D call: TRBD2 (6 bases). V was shortened by 6 bases and J by 0 bases, with 16 bases between the two germline ends. The CDR3 totals 16 residues. The V gene's germline CDR1 is MNHEY and CDR2 SMNVEV (reference sequence). The CDR3: CASSQGTGGSTDTQYF. The DNA of the CDR3 is TGTGCCAGCAGCCAGGGAACCGGGGGAAGCACAGATACGCAGTATTTT.

V usage is TRBV27 and J usage is TRBJ1-1, with a tentative D call TRBD1 (6 bases). Germline values: CDR1 MNHEY, CDR2 SMNVEV (reference sequence). Trimming left V 6 bases short and J 5 bases short, with 13 bases between. The CDR3 is made up of 13 amino acids. CDR3 protein: CASSRGQITEAFF. The CDR3 nucleotides read TGTGCCAGCAGCCGCGGACAGATAACTGAAGCTTTCTTT.

J is TRBJ1-5 and V is TRBV15; no clear D gene. V was trimmed by 0 bases and J by 2 bases, leaving 8 bases between them. This CDR3 is built from 15 residues. The germline V gene encodes CDR1 LNHNV and CDR2 YYDKDF (reference sequence). For the CDR3, the DNA is TGTGCCACCAGCAGAGAAGGAGTGGGCAATCAGCCCCAGCATTTT. Its protein product is CATSREGVGNQPQHF.

The chain employs TRBV6-1 and TRBJ1-2, with unresolved D. CDR1 MNHNS and CDR2 SASEGT come from the germline V gene. This CDR3 contains 13 residues. The ends were cut back, 0 bases at V and 4 bases at J, with 6 bases in the middle. The DNA for the CDR3 is TGTGCCAGCAGTGAAGCCCAGGTCTATGGCTACACCTTC. Protein: CASSEAQVYGYTF.

The chain links TRBV15 to TRBJ2-5; 9 bases fit TRBD2. Germline CDR1 is LNHNV and CDR2 is YYDKDF (reference sequence). Trimming took 0 bases from V and 3 from J; bases not matched to a gene: 11. This CDR3 region has 18 residues. In DNA, the CDR3 is TGTGCCACCAGCAGAGATCTCGGGCGGGAGGGGAGAAAAGAGACCCAGTACTTC. It is translated as CATSRDLGREGRKETQYF. Supplemented by reference TRBV15 and TRBJ2-5, the full variable domain reads DAMVIQNPRYQVTQFGKPVTLSCSQTLNHNVMYWYQQKSSQAPKLLFHYYDKDFNNEADTPDNFQSRRPNTSFCFLDIRSPGLGDTAMYLCATSRDLGREGRKETQYFGPGTRLLVL.

This chain uses TRBV28 with TRBJ2-7; no firm D call. Per germline, CDR1 MDHEN and CDR2 SYDVKM. V was clipped by 2 bases and J by 4 bases, with 12 bases between them. The CDR3 spans 14 residues. The CDR3: CASSLTGTQYEQYF. In DNA form, the CDR3 reads TGTGCCAGCAGTTTAACCGGCACCCAATACGAGCAGTACTTC. The entire variable domain, with the rest obtained from reference TRBV28 and TRBJ2-7, is as follows: DVKVTQSSRYLVKRTGEKVFLECVQDMDHENMFWYRQDPGLGLRLIYFSYDVKMKEKGDIPEGYSVSREKKERFSLILESASTNQTSMYLCASSLTGTQYEQYFGPGTRLTVT.

This clone was observed a single time. The gene calls are TRBV5-4 and TRBJ1-5; 9 bases line up with TRBD1. The CDR3 has 15 residues. V shed 0 bases and J 4 bases; nucleotides not matched to a gene: 2. The germline gives CDR1 SGHNT, CDR2 YYREEE (reference sequence). The CDR3 bases are TGTGCCAGCAGCTTGGACGGACAGGGGAATCAGCCCCAGCATTTT. Its translation: CASSLDGQGNQPQHF.

The chain joins TRBV5-1 to TRBJ1-1; possible D gene TRBD1, 5 bases. Trimming pared 2 bases from V and 1 base from J, leaving 9 bases between. Germline V gene data show CDR1 as SGHRS and CDR2 as YFSETQ. The CDR3 loop spans 14 amino acids. CDR3 in amino acids: CASSFGHQNTEAFF. The CDR3 DNA reads as TGCGCCAGCAGCTTTGGACACCAGAACACTGAAGCTTTCTTT.

The chain uses TRBV30 and TRBJ1-1, with D unclear. The CDR3 runs to 12 residues. Per germline, CDR1 GTSNPN and CDR2 SVGIG (reference sequence). Trimming removed 2 bases at V and 10 bases at J, with 14 bases between. In DNA form, the CDR3 reads TGTGCCTGGAGTTCGTTTCGGGGTGTAGCTTTCTTT. Protein sequence: CAWSSFRGVAFF.

The chain recombines TRBV2 with TRBJ2-2, with a weak D call TRBD1 (6 bases). The CDR3 runs to 13 residues. The germline V gene encodes CDR1 SNHLY and CDR2 FYNNEI. V lost 6 bases and J lost 4, with 9 bases in between. DNA of the CDR3: TGTGCCAGCAGCCTACAGGGCACCGGGGAGCTGTTTTTT. Protein product: CASSLQGTGELFF.

This chain's CDR3 is CASSDVTGVFEQYF. CDR3 bases: TGCGCCAGCAGTGACGTGACAGGGGTTTTCGAGCAGTACTTC. This chain links TRBV10-2 with TRBJ2-7; 8 bases match TRBD1. The ends lost 3 bases at V and 6 bases at J; junction bases unmatched: 7. CDR1 is WSHSY and CDR2 is SAAADI in the germline V gene. There are 14 residues in the CDR3.